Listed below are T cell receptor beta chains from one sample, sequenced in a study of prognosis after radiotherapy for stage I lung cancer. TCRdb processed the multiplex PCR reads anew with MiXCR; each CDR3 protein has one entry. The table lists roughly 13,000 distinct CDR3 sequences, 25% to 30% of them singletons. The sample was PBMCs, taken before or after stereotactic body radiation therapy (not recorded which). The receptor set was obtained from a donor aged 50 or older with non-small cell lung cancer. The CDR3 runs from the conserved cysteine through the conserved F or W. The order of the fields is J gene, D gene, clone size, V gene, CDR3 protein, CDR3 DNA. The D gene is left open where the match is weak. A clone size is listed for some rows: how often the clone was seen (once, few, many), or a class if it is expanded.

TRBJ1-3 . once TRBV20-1 CSARVGQVRQRGNTIYF TGCAGTGCTAGAGTTGGGCAGGTCAGGCAACGAGGAAACACCATATATTTT
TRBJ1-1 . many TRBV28 CASSPLGEERGNPEAFF TGTGCCAGCAGTCCCCTAGGGGAGGAAAGGGGGAACCCTGAAGCTTTCTTT
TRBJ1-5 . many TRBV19 CASSRGDPSNQPQHF TGTGCCAGTAGCCGAGGGGACCCTAGCAATCAGCCCCAGCATTTT
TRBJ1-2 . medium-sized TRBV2 CASSDKGSYGYTF TGTGCCAGCAGTGACAAGGGCAGCTATGGCTACACCTTC
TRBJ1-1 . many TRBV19 CASSKGAGVNTEAFF TGTGCCAGTAGTAAAGGGGCAGGGGTTAACACTGAAGCTTTCTTT
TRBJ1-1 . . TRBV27 CASLISSDRLETEAFF TGTGCCAGCCTTATCAGCTCAGACAGGTTAGAGACTGAAGCTTTCTTT
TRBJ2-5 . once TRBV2 CASSEARNPVTQYF TGTGCCAGCAGTGAAGCGCGCAACCCCGTTACCCAGTACTTC
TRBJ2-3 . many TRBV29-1 CSVVSGVGTDTQYF TGCAGCGTTGTGTCCGGTGTAGGCACAGATACGCAGTATTTT
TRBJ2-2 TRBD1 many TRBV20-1 CSAARAGGFNTGELFF TGCAGTGCTGCCCGAGCAGGGGGCTTTAACACCGGGGAGCTGTTTTTT
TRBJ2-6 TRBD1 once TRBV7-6 CASSLEWTGSLQFLTF TGTGCCAGCAGCTTAGAATGGACAGGGTCTTTGCAGTTCCTTACTTTC
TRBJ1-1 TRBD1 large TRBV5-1 CASSRDRGMNTEAFF TGCGCCAGCAGCCGGGACAGGGGAATGAACACTGAAGCTTTCTTT
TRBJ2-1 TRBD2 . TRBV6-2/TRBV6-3 CASSNPWGSGDNEQFF TGTGCCAGCAGTAATCCCTGGGGTAGCGGGGACAATGAGCAGTTCTTC
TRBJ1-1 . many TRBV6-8 CASSRPWTRPNTEAFF TGTGCCAGCAGTAGGCCTTGGACGCGGCCGAACACTGAAGCTTTCTTT
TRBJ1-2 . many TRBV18 CASSHTGYNYGYTF TGTGCCAGCTCTCACACGGGATATAACTATGGCTACACCTTC
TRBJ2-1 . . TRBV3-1 CVSSQDREDNEQFF TGTGTTAGCAGCCAAGATAGGGAGGACAATGAGCAGTTCTTC
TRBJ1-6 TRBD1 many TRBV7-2 CASSLDRGLYSPLHF TGTGCCAGCAGCTTAGACAGGGGGCTGTATTCACCCCTCCACTTT
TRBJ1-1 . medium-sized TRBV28 CASSPPGGVGFTEAFF TGTGCCAGCAGTCCCCCGGGAGGAGTGGGCTTCACTGAAGCTTTCTTT
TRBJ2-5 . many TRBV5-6 CASSLAVAEGFETQYF TGTGCCAGCAGCTTGGCCGTCGCTGAGGGTTTTGAGACCCAGTACTTC
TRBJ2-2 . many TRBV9 CASSVGAGFSAGELFF TGTGCCAGCAGCGTAGGTGCGGGATTTTCGGCCGGGGAGCTGTTTTTT
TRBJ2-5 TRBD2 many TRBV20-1 CSALPSRASGYQETQYF TGCAGTGCGCTCCCCAGTCGGGCTAGCGGGTACCAAGAGACCCAGTACTTC
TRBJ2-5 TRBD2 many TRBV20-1 CSARVGLASQETQYF TGCAGTGCTAGGGTAGGACTAGCTTCACAAGAGACCCAGTACTTC
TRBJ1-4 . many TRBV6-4 CATARVLGEKLFF TGTGCCACAGCGAGGGTTTTAGGCGAAAAACTGTTTTTT
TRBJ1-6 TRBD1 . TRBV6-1 CASSITGGYSPLHF TGTGCCAGCAGTATAACAGGGGGTTATTCACCCCTCCACTTT
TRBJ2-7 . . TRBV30 CAGPTGSEQYF TGTGCCGGGCCCACAGGGAGCGAGCAGTACTTC
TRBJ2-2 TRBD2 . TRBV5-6 CANSFSGLAGDAGELFF TGTGCCAACAGCTTCTCGGGACTAGCGGGAGATGCCGGGGAGCTGTTTTTT
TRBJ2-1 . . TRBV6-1 CASYSGGDEQFF TGTGCCAGTTACTCCGGTGGTGATGAGCAGTTCTTC
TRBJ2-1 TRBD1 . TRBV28 CVNSGGQGYNEQFF TGTGTCAACAGTGGCGGACAGGGCTACAATGAGCAGTTCTTC
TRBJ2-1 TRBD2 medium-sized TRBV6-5 CASSYSGLALSYNEQFF TGTGCCAGCAGTTACTCGGGACTAGCGCTTTCCTACAATGAGCAGTTCTTC
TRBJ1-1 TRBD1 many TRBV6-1 CASSPLRGMRTEAFF TGTGCCAGCAGTCCCCTCAGGGGGATGAGGACTGAAGCTTTCTTT
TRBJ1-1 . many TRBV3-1 CASSQAGPQNTEAFF TGTGCCAGCAGCCAAGCGGGCCCGCAGAACACTGAAGCTTTCTTT
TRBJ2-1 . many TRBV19 CASSMSGSSYNEQFF TGTGCCAGTAGTATGTCGGGGAGCTCCTACAATGAGCAGTTCTTC
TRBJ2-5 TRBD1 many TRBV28 CASSTNRGKDQETQYF TGTGCCAGCAGCACAAACAGGGGGAAGGACCAAGAGACCCAGTACTTC
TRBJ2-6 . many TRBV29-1 CSVGNGANVLTF TGCAGCGTTGGTAATGGGGCCAACGTCCTGACTTTC
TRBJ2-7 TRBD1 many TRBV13 CASSLGDRYEQYF TGTGCCAGCAGCTTAGGGGACAGGTACGAGCAGTACTTC
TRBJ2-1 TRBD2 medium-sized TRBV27 CASSGLADTDSSYNEQFF TGTGCCAGCAGTGGACTAGCGGATACTGACAGCTCCTACAATGAGCAGTTCTTC